A single sample is the source of the 12 T cell receptor beta chains below, sequenced in a study of persistence of HIV-infected CD4 T cells. No antigens are known for them. The libraries were made with immunoSEQ version 4 in survey mode. Assay: immunoSEQ multiplex PCR; the TCRdb copy retains only in-frame clones and omits some. The repertoire holds about 37,000 clones, with roughly 86% as singletons. Cells were stimulated nonspecifically with anti-CD3/anti-CD28 magnetic beads. CD4+ T cells upregulating both CD40 ligand and CD69 were sorted as responding cells. The material sequenced was CD4+ T cells sorted from PBMCs after approximately 20-hour stimulation, taken from a patient who received antiretroviral therapy. These receptor sequences come from an adult man with HIV who was CMV-seropositive.

The chain combines TRBV3-1 (or the pseudogene TRBV3-2) with TRBJ2-3; D tentatively fits TRBD1 or TRBD2 (6 bases each). Trimming cost V 4 bases and J 3 bases, with 11 bases left between them. This CDR3 is 14 amino acids long. The V gene's germline CDR1 is LGHDT and CDR2 YNNKEL (reference sequence). Here the CDR3 reads CASSRGAGTDTQYF. CDR3 nucleotides: TGTGCCAGCAGCCGGGGGGCCGGAACAGATACGCAGTATTTT.

The V call is TRBV14, the J call TRBJ1-1; D gene uncertain. CDR1 SGHDN and CDR2 FVKESK come from the germline V gene. V lost 6 bases and J 1 base, leaving 12 bases between the germline ends. This CDR3 has 14 residues. CDR3 amino acids: CASRKGSWNTEAFF. CDR3 DNA: TGTGCCAGCAGAAAGGGTAGTTGGAACACTGAAGCTTTCTTT.

The chain is built from TRBV7-9 and TRBJ2-3, with no clear D. The germline V gene has CDR1 SEHNR and CDR2 FQNEAQ (reference sequence). V lost 1 base to trimming and J lost 6 bases, with 8 bases between them. The CDR3 has 13 residues. The CDR3 region has the DNA TGTGCCAGCAGCTTAGATTTGGGGGATACGCAGTATTTT. This codes for CASSLDLGDTQYF.

The chain has TRBV5-1 and TRBJ1-2; TRBD1 aligns across 7 bases. V was clipped by 0 bases and J by 2 bases; unmatched bases: 4. The CDR3 loop spans 15 amino acids. The germline V gene has CDR1 SGHRS and CDR2 YFSETQ. CDR3 region: CASSLGGTENYGYTF. As DNA, the CDR3 is TGCGCCAGCAGCTTGGGCGGGACAGAGAACTATGGCTACACCTTC.

The rearrangement joins TRBV20-1 to TRBJ2-3; no definite D call. The CDR3 spans 10 residues. The V gene's germline CDR1 is DFQATT and CDR2 SNEGSKA (reference sequence). The V end was cut by 5 bases, the J end by 8 bases, with 8 bases between. The chain's CDR3 is CSAGWGTQYF. CDR3 nucleotide sequence: TGCAGTGCTGGATGGGGTACGCAGTATTTT.

The chain employs TRBV9 and TRBJ2-4; D may be TRBD2 (5 bases). The ends were cut back, 4 bases at V and 9 bases at J, with 17 bases in the middle. Per the germline V gene, CDR1 is SGDLS and CDR2 is YYNGEE. The CDR3 contains 14 residues. The CDR3 reads CASSPFGRGGIQYF. In nucleotides, the CDR3 is TGTGCCAGCAGCCCCTTCGGCCGGGGTGGCATTCAGTACTTC.

This rearrangement joins TRBV5-5 to TRBJ1-3; no firm D call. CDR1 is SGHKS and CDR2 is YYEKEE in the germline V gene (reference sequence). The CDR3 has 17 residues. V shed 1 base and J shed 9 bases, with 23 bases lying between them. CDR3 region: CASSLSTRALWKCTIYF. The CDR3 DNA is TGTGCCAGCAGCTTGTCCACCCGGGCACTCTGGAAGTGCACCATATATTTT.

V gene TRBV5-1 combines with J gene TRBJ1-4, with a possible D match to TRBD1 (6 bases). CDR1 is SGHRS and CDR2 is YFSETQ in the germline V gene. Trimming took 1 base from V and 3 from J, leaving 13 bases between them. The CDR3 totals 16 residues. In DNA form, the CDR3 reads TGCGCCAGCAGCTTGACCGCGGACAGCTCTAATGAAAAACTGTTTTTT. Protein: CASSLTADSSNEKLFF.

This chain links TRBV15 with TRBJ2-5; 8 bases map to TRBD2. Germline V gene data show CDR1 as LNHNV and CDR2 as YYDKDF (reference sequence). Losses at the gene ends were 1 base for V and 2 bases for J; bases not matched to a gene: 9. There are 17 residues in the CDR3. Written as DNA, the CDR3 is TGTGCCACCAGCAGAGCCCCTACGGGGGGGCTTCAAGAGACCCAGTACTTC. Translation gives CATSRAPTGGLQETQYF.

The chain employs TRBV14 and TRBJ1-5; TRBD1 might be the D (5 bases). CDR1 SGHDN and CDR2 FVKESK come from the germline V gene. The CDR3 has 15 residues. Trimming took 2 bases from V and 0 from J, leaving 8 bases between them. The CDR3 nucleotides are TGTGCCAGCAGCCAAATACAGGATAGCAATCAGCCCCAGCATTTT. As protein: CASSQIQDSNQPQHF.

This clone was detected only a few times. The chain employs TRBV2 and TRBJ1-2, with D possibly being TRBD1 (5 bases). V was shortened by 7 bases and J by 8 bases, with 17 bases between the two germline ends. The CDR3 is 13 residues long. Germline lookup yields CDR1 SNHLY and CDR2 FYNNEI. The CDR3 DNA reads TGTGCCAGCAAAGAAGTCAGGGCTCAGGGCTACACCTTC. Protein: CASKEVRAQGYTF.

This clone appeared a single time. The V gene is TRBV15, the J gene TRBJ1-4; TRBD1 is a possible D gene (5 bases). CDR1 is LNHNV and CDR2 is YYDKDF in the germline V gene (reference sequence). V was clipped by 6 bases and J by 4 bases, with 15 bases between them. The CDR3 runs 15 residues. Here the CDR3 DNA reads TGTGCCACCAGTCCCGGATTTGGGGGTAATGAAAAACTGTTTTTT. It specifies CATSPGFGGNEKLFF.